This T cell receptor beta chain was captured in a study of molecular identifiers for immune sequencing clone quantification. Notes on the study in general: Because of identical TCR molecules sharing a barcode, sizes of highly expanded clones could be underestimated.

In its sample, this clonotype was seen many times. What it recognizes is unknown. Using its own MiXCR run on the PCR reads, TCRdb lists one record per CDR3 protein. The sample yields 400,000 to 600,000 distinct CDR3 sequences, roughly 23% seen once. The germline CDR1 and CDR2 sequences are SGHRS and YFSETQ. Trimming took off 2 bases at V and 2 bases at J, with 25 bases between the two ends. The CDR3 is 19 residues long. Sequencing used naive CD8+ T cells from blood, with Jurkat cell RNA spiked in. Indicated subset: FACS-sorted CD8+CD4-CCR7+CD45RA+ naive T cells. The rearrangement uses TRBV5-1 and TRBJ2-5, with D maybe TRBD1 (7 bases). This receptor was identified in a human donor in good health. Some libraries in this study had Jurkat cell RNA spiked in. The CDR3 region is CASSFPHESAGQFQETQYF. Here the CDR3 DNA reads TGCGCCAGCAGCTTTCCCCATGAATCCGCGGGACAGTTTCAAGAGACCCAGTACTTC. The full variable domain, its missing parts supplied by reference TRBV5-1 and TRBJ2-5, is KAGVTQTPRYLIKTRGQQVTLSCSPISGHRSVSWYQQTPGQGLQFLFEYFSETQRNKGNFPGRFSGRQFSNSRSEMNVSTLELGDSALYLCASSFPHESAGQFQETQYFGPGTRLLVL.